The rows below give T cell receptor beta chains drawn from one sample of a study of T cells in tuberculosis. Repertoires were generated with immunoSEQ multiplex PCR, while TCRdb's copy carries only in-frame clones and drops some. The sample records tens of thousands of clones, 80% to 95% being singletons. The material sequenced was PBMCs, taken at tuberculosis diagnosis. The receptor set was obtained from an adult with tuberculosis. CDR3s leave out the opening cysteine and the closing phenylalanine or tryptophan.

j_call | v_call | cdr3_aa
TRBJ1-1 | TRBV6-5 | ASQREGALNTEAF
TRBJ1-5 | TRBV11-2 | ASSSENQPQH
TRBJ2-3 | TRBV4-2 | ASSQVVGAADTQY
TRBJ2-5 | TRBV2 | ASSADRGYQETQY
TRBJ2-1 | TRBV9 | ASSVLSTSYNEQF
TRBJ2-3 | TRBV4-2 | ASSPTGGRTDTQY
TRBJ1-2 | TRBV9 | ASSGSGTGEGYT
TRBJ2-3 | TRBV6-5 | ASKTVPSTDTQY
TRBJ1-4 | TRBV6-6 | ASSRTASHVEKLF
TRBJ1-5 | TRBV10-2 | ASRPRGLYQPQH
TRBJ2-1 | TRBV5-1 | ASSTTSGGLYNEQF
TRBJ1-4 | TRBV2 | ASRRGTDVEKLF
TRBJ2-7 | TRBV10-3 | AISESPGELYEQY
TRBJ2-7 | TRBV7-2 | ASSPRGASTYEQY
TRBJ2-2 | TRBV4-3 | ASSPSTSGEVTGELF
TRBJ1-5 | TRBV6-5 | ASSYSRRGNQPQH
TRBJ2-4 | TRBV4-2 | ASSHAGGRNIQY
TRBJ2-3 | TRBV5-4 | ASSSRGGPDTQY
TRBJ2-1 | TRBV29-1 | SVLVSDHEQF
TRBJ2-2 | TRBV19 | ASSIRHGNTGELF